What follows is one T cell receptor (beta chain) and its context. Its antigen is currently unknown. With a J-beta primer mix and a sample-barcoded 5' primer, a second PCR ran about 7 to 11 cycles. Carrying 12 random nucleotides, a template-switch adaptor labeled each individual cDNA molecule. In TCRdb, the 5' RACE reads were re-called with MiXCR into one record per CDR3 protein. The top ten clones hold around 13% of a sample with some 1.1 million distinct CDR3 sequences, around two fifths of them seen once. This CDR3 contains 14 residues. The germline V and J ends were trimmed by 2 bases and 4 bases, with 9 bases remaining between them. This entry comes from a study of blood T cells in healthy people across ages. For the study at large: About one barcoded beta molecule per two T cells was captured by template switching. Overall study results and limits: Older age went with lower TCR beta diversity per million T cells, in a roughly linear way.

The receptor's source is a man younger than 30 in good health. Sequencing used blood. This chain connects TRBV12-3 or TRBV12-4 to TRBJ1-5; D not resolved. In DNA, the CDR3 is TGTGCCAGCAGTTTATTATTGGAGAATCAGCCCCAGCATTTT. Its translation is CASSLLLENQPQHF.